This TCR beta chain is drawn from a study of blood T cell repertoires in COVID-19. For the study at large: The origin of the acute and convalescent COVID-19 samples was the United States, Italy and Spain. T cells, B-cell-depleted T cells, or PBMCs supplied cDNA or gDNA.

Per germline, CDR1 LNHNV and CDR2 YYDKDF (reference sequence). This CDR3 has 16 residues. V trimming: 3 bases; J trimming: 7 bases; junction bases outside the gene matches: 7. Participant-reported clinical history was the basis for cohort assignment. Study processing details: From reference gene primer amplification, estimates of nucleated cell counts were derived. The repertoire was sequenced with immunoSEQ multiplex PCR; TCRdb's copy has only in-frame clones and lacks some. V and J calls and clone size are as listed in that table; D and trimming were resolved from the DNA. The sample records 250,000 or so clones, approximately 89% being singletons.

The sequencing sample was made of PBMCs or T cells enriched from blood (not recorded which). The clonotype originates from a middle-aged woman with acute COVID-19. The chain carries TRBV15 and TRBJ2-1; 12 bases agree with TRBD2. The CDR3 spells CATSRGLLAGGNEQFF. CDR3 nucleotides: TGTGCCACCAGCAGGGGGTTACTAGCGGGAGGAAATGAGCAGTTCTTC.